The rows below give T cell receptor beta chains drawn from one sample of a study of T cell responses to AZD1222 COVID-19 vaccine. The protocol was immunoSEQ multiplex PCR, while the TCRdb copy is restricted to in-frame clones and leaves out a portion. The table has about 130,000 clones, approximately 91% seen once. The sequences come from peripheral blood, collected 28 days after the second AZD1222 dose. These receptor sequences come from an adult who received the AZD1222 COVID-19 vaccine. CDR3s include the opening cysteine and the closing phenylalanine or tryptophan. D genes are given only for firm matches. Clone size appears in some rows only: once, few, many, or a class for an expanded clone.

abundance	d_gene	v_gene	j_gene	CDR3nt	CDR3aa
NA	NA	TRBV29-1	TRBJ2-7	TGCAGCGTTGAAAAGGATAGGACCCGCCGGGAGCAGTACTTC	CSVEKDRTRREQYF
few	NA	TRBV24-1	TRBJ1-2	TGTGCCACCAGTGATTTGGACAGACGAATGATCCTTTATGGCTACACCTTC	CATSDLDRRMILYGYTF
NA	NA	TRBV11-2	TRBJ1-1	TGTGCCAGCAGCCCACAGGCCCAGAACACTGAAGCTTTCTTT	CASSPQAQNTEAFF
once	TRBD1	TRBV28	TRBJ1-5	TGTGCCAGCAGTTTACCCTGGGGGACAGGGGGTCCGATAAGCAATCAGCCCCAGCATTTT	CASSLPWGTGGPISNQPQHF
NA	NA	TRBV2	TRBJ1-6	TGTGCCAGCAGTGAGTCAGGGGATAATTCACCCCTCCACTTT	CASSESGDNSPLHF
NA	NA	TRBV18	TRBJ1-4	TGTGCCAGCTCACCACCCGGCGAGACTAATGAAAAACTGTTTTTT	CASSPPGETNEKLFF
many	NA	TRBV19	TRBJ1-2	TGTGCCAGTAGTATAGTACAGTCCGATTCCTATGGCTACACCTTC	CASSIVQSDSYGYTF
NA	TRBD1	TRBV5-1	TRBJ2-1	TGCGCCAGCAGCTCCGGGACAGGCTACAATGAGCAGTTCTTC	CASSSGTGYNEQFF
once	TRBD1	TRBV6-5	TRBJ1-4	TGTGCCAGCAGTTGGACAGGAAGGGCAGAAAAACTGTTTTTT	CASSWTGRAEKLFF
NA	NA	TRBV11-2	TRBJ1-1	TGTGCCAGCAGCTCTCAAGGGGATCGGACTGAAGCTTTCTTT	CASSSQGDRTEAFF
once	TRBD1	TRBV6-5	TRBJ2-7	TGTGCCAGCAGACGGCCGGGACAGGGGTTCTACGAGCAGTACTTC	CASRRPGQGFYEQYF
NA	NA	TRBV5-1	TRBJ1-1	TGCGCCAGCAGCTTGGGGGCCAGGGCCGAAGCTTTCTTT	CASSLGARAEAFF
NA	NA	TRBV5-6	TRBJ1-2	TGTGCCAGCAGCTTGGCCTTTGGAGATGGCTACACCTTC	CASSLAFGDGYTF
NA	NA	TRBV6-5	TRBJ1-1	TGTGCCGCCCTGGACAGTTTCATGAACACTGAAGCTTTCTTT	CAALDSFMNTEAFF
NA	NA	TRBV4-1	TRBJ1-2	TGCGCCAGCAGCCAAGTGCCTCCAGGTGCCTATGGCTACACCTTC	CASSQVPPGAYGYTF
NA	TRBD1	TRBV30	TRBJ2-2	TGTGCCTGGGGACAGGGTCTCGCGGGGGAGCTGTTTTTT	CAWGQGLAGELFF
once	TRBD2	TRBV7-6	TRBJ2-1	TGTGCCAGCAGCTTAGCGGGGACTAGCGGACCCTACAATGAGCAGTTCTTC	CASSLAGTSGPYNEQFF
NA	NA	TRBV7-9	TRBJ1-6	TGTGCCAGCAGCTTAGTTGTCCTCGGTACTAATTCACCCCTCCACTTT	CASSLVVLGTNSPLHF
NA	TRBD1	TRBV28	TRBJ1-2	TGTGCCAGCAGTCTCGACAGGGGGCTGTATGGCTACACCTTC	CASSLDRGLYGYTF
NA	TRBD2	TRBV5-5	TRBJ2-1	TGTGCCAGCAGCTTTAGCGGGAGTGTCTCCTACAATGAGCAGTTCTTC	CASSFSGSVSYNEQFF
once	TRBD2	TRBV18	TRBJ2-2	TGTGCCAGCTCAACGGGACTAGCGGGGCGGACCGGGGAGCTGTTTTTT	CASSTGLAGRTGELFF
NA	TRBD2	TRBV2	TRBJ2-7	TGTGCCAGCAGTGATGGCGGGAGGGCCATATACGAGCAGTACTTC	CASSDGGRAIYEQYF
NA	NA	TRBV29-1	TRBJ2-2	TGCAGCGTTGGGGGGAGGTATACCGGGGAGCTGTTTTTT	CSVGGRYTGELFF
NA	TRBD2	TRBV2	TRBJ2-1	TGTGCCAGCAGGCCGGGACTAGCGGGAGCCCATGAGCAGTTCTTC	CASRPGLAGAHEQFF
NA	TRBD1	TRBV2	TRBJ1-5	TGTGCCAGCAGGCTGACAGGGAGTCGGCAGCCCCAGCATTTT	CASRLTGSRQPQHF
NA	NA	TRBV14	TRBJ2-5	TGTGCCAGCAGCCAAGATCAGGGTCAAGAGACCCAGTACTTC	CASSQDQGQETQYF
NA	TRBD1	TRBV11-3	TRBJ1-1	TGTGCCAGCAGCTCCCGGGACAGGGAGAACACTGAAGCTTTCTTT	CASSSRDRENTEAFF
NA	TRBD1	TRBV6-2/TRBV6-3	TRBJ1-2	TGTGCCAGCAGTTACTTCCAGGGGGTCTACACCTTC	CASSYFQGVYTF
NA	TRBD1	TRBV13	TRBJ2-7	TGTGCCAGCAGCTCCCTACGACAGGGGGCCTACGAGCAGTACTTC	CASSSLRQGAYEQYF
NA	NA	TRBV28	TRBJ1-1	TGTGCCAGCACCCCCCTTGGGAGGGTGGGGACTGAAGCTTTCTTT	CASTPLGRVGTEAFF
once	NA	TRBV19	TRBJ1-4	TGTGCAGTAGGGACGCTTAATGAAAAACTGTTTTTT	CAVGTLNEKLFF
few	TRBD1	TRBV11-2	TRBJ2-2	TGTGCCAGCAGCTTGGGGACAGGGGTGGACACCGGGGAGCTGTTTTTT	CASSLGTGVDTGELFF
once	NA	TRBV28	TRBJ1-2	TGTGCCAGCAGTTTATTATTTAGGCAGAACCTTAACTATGGCTACACCTTC	CASSLLFRQNLNYGYTF